This TCR beta chain came from a study of T-cell memory formation after mild COVID-19. Across the whole study: Each donor largely had its own TCR clusters. Points from the study as a whole: Clones shrinking from day 15 to 85 showed even CD4/CD8 mixes; later expanders tilted CD4+.

One entry per CDR3 protein results from TCRdb running MiXCR on the 5' RACE reads. The table records under 200,000 distinct CDR3 sequences, around a tenth of them present only once. The table lists this clonotype with a few counts. Its antigen is not known. J was trimmed by 3 bases and V by 6 bases; bases with no gene match: 5. Per the germline V gene, CDR1 is KGHDR and CDR2 is SFDVKD. This CDR3 is 14 amino acids long. The sequenced sample consisted of PBMCs or a T cell subset sorted from them (not recorded which). V and J are TRBV24-1 and TRBJ2-5; 8 positions agree with TRBD1. The receptor's source is a young man who had mild COVID-19 (a few samples of this study predate the infection). Cell type and time point are not known. CDR3 bases: TGTGCCACCAGTACTAGGACAGGGAAAGAGACCCAGTACTTC. Translated: CATSTRTGKETQYF.